The clone carrying this T cell receptor (beta chain) was seen repeatedly, ten times or more. V was cut by 8 bases and J by 1 base, with 11 bases left in between. The CDR3 spans 13 residues. Template switching with 5'RACE generated the TCR cDNA and added a universal primer site and UMIs. In TCRdb, the 5' RACE reads were re-called with MiXCR into one record per CDR3 protein. The profile shows about 340,000 distinct CDR3 sequences, under 15% of them singletons. The data belong to a study of T cells after yellow fever vaccination. The gene calls are TRBV12-3 or TRBV12-4 and TRBJ1-1; D is perhaps TRBD1 (5 bases). This clonotype was obtained from a man aged 18 to 30 who received the YFV17D yellow fever vaccine. The sample was CD4+ T cells sorted from PBMCs, taken 15 days after the yellow fever booster vaccination. The CDR3 loop reads CASQTDANTEAFF. DNA of the CDR3: TGTGCCAGCCAGACAGATGCGAACACTGAAGCTTTCTTT.